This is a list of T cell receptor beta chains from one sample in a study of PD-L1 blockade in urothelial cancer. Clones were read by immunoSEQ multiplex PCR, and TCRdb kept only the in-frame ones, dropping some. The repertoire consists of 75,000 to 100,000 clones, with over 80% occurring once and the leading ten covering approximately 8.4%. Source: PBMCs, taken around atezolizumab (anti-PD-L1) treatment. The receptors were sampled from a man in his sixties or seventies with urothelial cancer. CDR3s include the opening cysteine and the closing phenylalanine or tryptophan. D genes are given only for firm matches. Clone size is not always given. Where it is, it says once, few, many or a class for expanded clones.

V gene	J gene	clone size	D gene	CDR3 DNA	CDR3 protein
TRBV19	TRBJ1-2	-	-	TGTGCCAGTAGTATAACTGGGACTCCAGACTATGGCTACACCTTC	CASSITGTPDYGYTF
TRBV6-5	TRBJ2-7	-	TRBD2	TGTGCCAGCAGTTACCCTCTAGCGGGAGAGCAGTACTTC	CASSYPLAGEQYF
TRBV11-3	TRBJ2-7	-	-	TGTGCCAGCAGCCCCCGGGTAGGTGGCGAGCAGTACTTC	CASSPRVGGEQYF
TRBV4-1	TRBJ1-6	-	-	TGCGCCAGCACCCTGGTTCGGGGAGATAATTCACCCCTCCACTTT	CASTLVRGDNSPLHF
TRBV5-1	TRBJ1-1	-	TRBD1	TGCGCCAGCAGCCACACAGGGGGGGTTACTGAAGCTTTCTTT	CASSHTGGVTEAFF
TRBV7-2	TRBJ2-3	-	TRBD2	TGTGCCAGCAGCTTACCGACTAGCGGGAGGATGACAGATACGCAGTATTTT	CASSLPTSGRMTDTQYF
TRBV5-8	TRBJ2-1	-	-	TGTGCCAGCAGCTTGGGAGACTACTCTTACAATGAGCAGTTCTTC	CASSLGDYSYNEQFF
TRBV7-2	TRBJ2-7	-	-	TGTGCCAGCAGCGCGAGAATAGCGGAGTCCTACGAGCAGTACTTC	CASSARIAESYEQYF
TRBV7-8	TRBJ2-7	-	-	TGTGCCAGCAGCTTAGTACCGAGCTACGAGCAGTACTTC	CASSLVPSYEQYF
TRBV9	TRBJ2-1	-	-	TGTGCCAGCAGCGTAGCGCGGGGCAATGAGCAGTTCTTC	CASSVARGNEQFF
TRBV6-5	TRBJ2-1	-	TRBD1	TGTGCCAGCAAGACAGGGGGCTCCTACAATGAGCAGTTCTTC	CASKTGGSYNEQFF
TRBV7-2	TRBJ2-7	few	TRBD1	TGTGCCAGCAGCTTATTAGACAGGGGCGAGCAGTACTTC	CASSLLDRGEQYF
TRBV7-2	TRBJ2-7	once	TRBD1	TGTGCCAGCAGCGGGAGCCGGGACAGTCTACACGAGCAGTACTTC	CASSGSRDSLHEQYF
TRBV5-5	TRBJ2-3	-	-	TGTGCCAGCAGCGAGTCGGGGGGCACAGATACGCAGTATTTT	CASSESGGTDTQYF
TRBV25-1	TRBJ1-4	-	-	TGTGCCAGCAGTGCGTTCCAGGTGGGGAGGGGTGAAAAACTGTTTTTT	CASSAFQVGRGEKLFF
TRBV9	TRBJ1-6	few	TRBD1	TGTGCCAGCAGCGAGGACAGGTTTAATTCACCCCTCCACTTT	CASSEDRFNSPLHF
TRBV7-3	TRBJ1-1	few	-	TGTGCCAGCAGCTCAGAGGGGACACTATCCAGGAACACTGAAGCTTTCTTT	CASSSEGTLSRNTEAFF
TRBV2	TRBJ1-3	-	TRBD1	TGTGCCAGCAGTCGGGACAGCTCCTCTGGAAACACCATATATTTT	CASSRDSSSGNTIYF
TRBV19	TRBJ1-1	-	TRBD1	TGTGCCAGTTGGGACAGGAGTATGAACACTGAAGCTTTCTTT	CASWDRSMNTEAFF
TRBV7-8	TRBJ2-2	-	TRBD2	TGTGCCAGCAGCCCTAGAGCGGGACTCCTTCCCGGGGAGCTGTTTTTT	CASSPRAGLLPGELFF
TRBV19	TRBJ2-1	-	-	TGTGCCAGTAGTACGCCTCTAAATGAGCAGTTCTTC	CASSTPLNEQFF
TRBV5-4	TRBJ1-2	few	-	TGTGCCAGCAGCGATGGGGGGTACTATGGCTACACCTTC	CASSDGGYYGYTF
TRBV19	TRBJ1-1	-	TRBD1	TGTGCCAGTAAGCTACAGGGGGCTGGGGACACTGAAGCTTTCTTT	CASKLQGAGDTEAFF
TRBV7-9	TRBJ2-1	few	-	TGTGCCAGCAGCCCTCCGGGGGGCCGCAATGAGCAGTTCTTC	CASSPPGGRNEQFF
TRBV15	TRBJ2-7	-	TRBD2	TGTGCCACCAGCAGACTCCGGGAGGCCTCCTCCTACGAGCAGTACTTC	CATSRLREASSYEQYF
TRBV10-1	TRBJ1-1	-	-	TGCGCCAGCAGTCGGTCAGGCACCACTGAAGCTTTCTTT	CASSRSGTTEAFF
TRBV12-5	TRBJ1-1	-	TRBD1	TGTGCTAGTGGCCGTGGACAGGACACTGAAGCTTTCTTT	CASGRGQDTEAFF
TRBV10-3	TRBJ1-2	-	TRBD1	TGTGCCTATACAGGCCAGGGGGGTGGCTACACCTTC	CAYTGQGGGYTF
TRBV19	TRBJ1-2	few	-	TGTGCCGGCTCCGGGAGCTATGGCTACACCTTC	CAGSGSYGYTF
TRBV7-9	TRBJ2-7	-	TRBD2	TGTGCCAGCAGCTCCCCTTATGGCGGGAGTCCGTACGAGCAGTACTTC	CASSSPYGGSPYEQYF
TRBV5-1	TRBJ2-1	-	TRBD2	TGCGCCAGCAGCTCGGTTCCGGGACTAGCCTCCAATGAGCAGTTCTTC	CASSSVPGLASNEQFF
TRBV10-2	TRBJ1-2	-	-	TGCGCCAGCACCAGAACAAGTTATGGCTACACCTTC	CASTRTSYGYTF
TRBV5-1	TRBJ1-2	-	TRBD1	TGCGCCAGCAGCACGACAGGGGGTGAAGACTATGGCTACACCTTC	CASSTTGGEDYGYTF
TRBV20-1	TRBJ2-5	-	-	TGCAGTGCTGATCCGGGAGAGACCCAGTACTTC	CSADPGETQYF
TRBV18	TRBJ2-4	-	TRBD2	TGTGCCAGCTACCCAGGTACTAGCGGGGTTGTGGCCAAAAACATTCAGTACTTC	CASYPGTSGVVAKNIQYF
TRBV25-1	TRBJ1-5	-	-	TGTGCCAGCCGGGGTGGCAGCAATCAGCCCCAGCATTTT	CASRGGSNQPQHF
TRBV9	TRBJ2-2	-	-	TGTGCCAGCAGCGGGACATCGAACACCGGGGAGCTGTTTTTT	CASSGTSNTGELFF
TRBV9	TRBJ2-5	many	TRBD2	TGTGCCAGCAGCCCCCCAGGTGAGGCGGGAGTAAAAGAGACCCAGTACTTC	CASSPPGEAGVKETQYF
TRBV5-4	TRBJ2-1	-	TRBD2	TGTGCCAGCAGCACAAGCGGGGGGGCGGGGTACAATGAGCAGTTCTTC	CASSTSGGAGYNEQFF
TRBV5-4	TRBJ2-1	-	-	TGTGCCAGCAGCTTGGAACGAGACAATGAGCAGTTCTTC	CASSLERDNEQFF
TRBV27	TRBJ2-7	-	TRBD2	TGTGCCAGCAGTTCCTTAGCGGGGGTCTCCTACGAGCAGTACTTC	CASSSLAGVSYEQYF
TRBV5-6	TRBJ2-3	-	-	TGTGCCAGCAGCTCAGGGAGGTCTAGCACAGATACGCAGTATTTT	CASSSGRSSTDTQYF
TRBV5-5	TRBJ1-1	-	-	TGTGCCAGCAGCCCCTGGGGGGGACAGAACACTGAAGCTTTCTTT	CASSPWGGQNTEAFF
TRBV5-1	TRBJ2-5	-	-	TGCGCCAGCAGCTTGTTTTCCCAACAACAAGAGACCCAGTACTTC	CASSLFSQQQETQYF
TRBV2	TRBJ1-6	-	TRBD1	TGTGCCAGCAGTGAGTCAGGGGGTAGTTCACCCCTCCACTTT	CASSESGGSSPLHF
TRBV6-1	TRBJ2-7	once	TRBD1	TGTGCCAGCAGTAAAGGACAGGGCTGGTACGAGCAGTACTTC	CASSKGQGWYEQYF
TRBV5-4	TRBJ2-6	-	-	TGTGCCAGCAGTTACCCCGGGGGAGACTCTGGGGCCAACGTCCTGACTTTC	CASSYPGGDSGANVLTF
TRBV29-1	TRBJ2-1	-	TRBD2	TGCAGCGTTTCCGGGACTAGCGATGGTGATGAGCAATTCTTC	CSVSGTSDGDEQFF
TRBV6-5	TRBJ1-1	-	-	TGTGCCAGCAGTTACTCAGGGAAGGGGAACACTGAAGTTTTCTTT	CASSYSGKGNTEVFF
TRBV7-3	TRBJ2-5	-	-	TGTGCCAGCAGCTTCTTAGGCGGGGAGACCCAGTACTTC	CASSFLGGETQYF
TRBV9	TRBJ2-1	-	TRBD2	TGTGCCAGCAGCTACCAAGCGGGGGGAGAATACAATGAGCAGTTCTTC	CASSYQAGGEYNEQFF
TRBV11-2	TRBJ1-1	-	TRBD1	TGTGCCAGCAGCTTAAATACAGGGGGCTTCACTGAAGCTTTCTTT	CASSLNTGGFTEAFF
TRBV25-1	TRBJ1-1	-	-	TGTGCCAGCAGAACAGGGAACACTGAAGCTTTCTTT	CASRTGNTEAFF
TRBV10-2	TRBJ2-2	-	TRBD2	TGCGCCAGCCGCCTAGCGGGGGAGGAAACCGGGGAGCTGTTTTTT	CASRLAGEETGELFF